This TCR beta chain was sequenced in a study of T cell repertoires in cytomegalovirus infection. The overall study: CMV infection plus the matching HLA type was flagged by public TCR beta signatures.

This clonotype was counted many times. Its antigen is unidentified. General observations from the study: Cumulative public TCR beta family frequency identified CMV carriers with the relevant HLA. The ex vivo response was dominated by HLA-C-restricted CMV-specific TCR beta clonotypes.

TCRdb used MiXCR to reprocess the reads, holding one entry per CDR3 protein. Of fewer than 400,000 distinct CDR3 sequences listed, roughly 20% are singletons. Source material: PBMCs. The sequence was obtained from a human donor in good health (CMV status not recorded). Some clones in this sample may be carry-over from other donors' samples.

CDR3: CASSSQSGANTGELFF. CDR3 nucleotides: TGTGCCAGCAGCAGTCAATCCGGAGCAAACACCGGGGAGCTGTTTTTT. The rearrangement uses TRBV7-2 and TRBJ2-2; no definite D call. Germline V gene sequence: CDR1 SGHTA, CDR2 FQGNSA. Trimming removed 5 bases at V and 2 bases at J, with 15 bases between. The CDR3 length is 16 residues.